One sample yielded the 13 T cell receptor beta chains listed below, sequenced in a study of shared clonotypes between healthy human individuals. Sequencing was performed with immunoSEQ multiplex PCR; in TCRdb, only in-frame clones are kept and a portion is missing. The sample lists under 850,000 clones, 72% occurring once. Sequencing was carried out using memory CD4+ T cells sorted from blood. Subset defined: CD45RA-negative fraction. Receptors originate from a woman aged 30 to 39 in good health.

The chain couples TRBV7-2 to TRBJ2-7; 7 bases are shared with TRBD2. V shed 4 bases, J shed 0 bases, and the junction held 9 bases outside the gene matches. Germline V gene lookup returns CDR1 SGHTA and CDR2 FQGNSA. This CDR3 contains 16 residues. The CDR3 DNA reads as TGTGCCAGCAGCTACCCCTCTAGCGGATACTCCTACGAGCAGTACTTC. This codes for CASSYPSSGYSYEQYF.

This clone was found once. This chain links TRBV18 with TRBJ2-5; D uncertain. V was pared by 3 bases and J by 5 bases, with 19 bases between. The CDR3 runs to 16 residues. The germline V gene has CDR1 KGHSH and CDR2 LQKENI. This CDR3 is CASSPNAAVGSETQYF. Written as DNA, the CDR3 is TGTGCCAGCTCACCTAATGCGGCCGTGGGGTCCGAGACCCAGTACTTC.

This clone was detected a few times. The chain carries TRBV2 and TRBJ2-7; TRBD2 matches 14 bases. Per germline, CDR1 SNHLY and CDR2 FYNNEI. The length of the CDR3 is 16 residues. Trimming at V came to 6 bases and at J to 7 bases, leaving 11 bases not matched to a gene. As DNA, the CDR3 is TGTGCCAGCAGGGGACTAGCGGGAGCGTTTTCTCGTGAGCAGTACTTC. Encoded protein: CASRGLAGAFSREQYF.

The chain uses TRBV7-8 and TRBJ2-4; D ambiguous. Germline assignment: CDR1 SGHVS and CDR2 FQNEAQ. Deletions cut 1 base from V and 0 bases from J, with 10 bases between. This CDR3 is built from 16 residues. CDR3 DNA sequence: TGTGCCAGCAGCTTAGAATGGGGTCTAGCCAAAAACATTCAGTACTTC. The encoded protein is CASSLEWGLAKNIQYF. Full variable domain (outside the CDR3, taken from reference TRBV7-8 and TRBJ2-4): GAGVSQSPRYKVAKRGQDVALRCDPISGHVSLFWYQQALGQGPEFLTYFQNEAQLDKSGLPSDRFFAERPEGSVSTLKIQRTQQEDSAVYLCASSLEWGLAKNIQYFGAGTRLSVL.

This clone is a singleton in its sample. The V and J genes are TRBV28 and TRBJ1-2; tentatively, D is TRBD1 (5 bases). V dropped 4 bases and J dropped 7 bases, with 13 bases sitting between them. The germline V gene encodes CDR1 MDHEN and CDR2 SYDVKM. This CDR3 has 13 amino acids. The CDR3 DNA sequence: TGTGCCAGCAGTTCCGGTGGGGGGAGTGGCTACACCTTC. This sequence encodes CASSSGGGSGYTF.

The DNA of the CDR3 is TGTGCCAGCAGCGCTAGTAACACCGGGGAGCTGTTTTTT. Residues: CASSASNTGELFF. The chain employs TRBV7-6 and TRBJ2-2; D remains unclear. This CDR3 has 13 residues. Per germline, CDR1 SGHVS and CDR2 FNYEAQ. Trimming took off 5 bases at V and 2 bases at J, with 6 bases between the two ends. Supplemented by reference TRBV7-6 and TRBJ2-2, the full variable domain reads GAGVSQSPRYKVTKRGQDVALRCDPISGHVSLYWYRQALGQGPEFLTYFNYEAQQDKSGLPNDRFSAERPEGSISTLTIQRTEQRDSAMYRCASSASNTGELFFGEGSRLTVL.

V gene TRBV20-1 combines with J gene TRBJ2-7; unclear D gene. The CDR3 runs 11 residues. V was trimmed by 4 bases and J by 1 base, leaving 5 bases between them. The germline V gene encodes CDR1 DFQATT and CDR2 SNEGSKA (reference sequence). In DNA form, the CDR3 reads TGCAGTGCTATTACATCCTACGAGCAGTACTTC. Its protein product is CSAITSYEQYF.

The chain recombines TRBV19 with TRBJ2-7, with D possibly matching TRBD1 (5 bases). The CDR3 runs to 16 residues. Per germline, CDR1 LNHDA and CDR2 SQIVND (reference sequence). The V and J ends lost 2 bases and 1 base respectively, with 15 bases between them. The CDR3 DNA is TGTGCCAGTAGTATACGGGCCAGGGCCGGTTCCTACGAGCAGTACTTC. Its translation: CASSIRARAGSYEQYF.

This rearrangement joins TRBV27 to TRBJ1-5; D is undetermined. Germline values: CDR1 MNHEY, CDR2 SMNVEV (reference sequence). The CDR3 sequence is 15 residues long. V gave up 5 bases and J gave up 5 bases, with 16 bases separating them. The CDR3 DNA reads TGTGCCAGCAGTCCGTTGGCACCAAATTATCAGCCCCAGCATTTT. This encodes CASSPLAPNYQPQHF.

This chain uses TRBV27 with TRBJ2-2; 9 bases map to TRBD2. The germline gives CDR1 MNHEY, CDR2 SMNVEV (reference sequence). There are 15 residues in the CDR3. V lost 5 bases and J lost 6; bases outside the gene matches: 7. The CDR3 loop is CASSVAGTSPGELFF. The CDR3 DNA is TGTGCCAGCAGTGTCGCCGGGACTAGCCCCGGGGAGCTGTTTTTT.

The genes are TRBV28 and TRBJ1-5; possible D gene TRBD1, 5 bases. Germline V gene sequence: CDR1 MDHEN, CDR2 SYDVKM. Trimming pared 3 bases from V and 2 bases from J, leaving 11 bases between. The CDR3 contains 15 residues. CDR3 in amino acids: CASSLRGGRNQPQHF. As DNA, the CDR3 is TGTGCCAGCAGTTTGAGGGGAGGACGCAATCAGCCCCAGCATTTT.

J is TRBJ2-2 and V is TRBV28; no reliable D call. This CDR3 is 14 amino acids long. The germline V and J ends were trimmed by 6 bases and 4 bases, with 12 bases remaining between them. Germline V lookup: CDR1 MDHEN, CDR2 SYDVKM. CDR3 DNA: TGTGCCAGCAGACAACCCAGCGCCACCGGGGAGCTGTTTTTT. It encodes CASRQPSATGELFF.

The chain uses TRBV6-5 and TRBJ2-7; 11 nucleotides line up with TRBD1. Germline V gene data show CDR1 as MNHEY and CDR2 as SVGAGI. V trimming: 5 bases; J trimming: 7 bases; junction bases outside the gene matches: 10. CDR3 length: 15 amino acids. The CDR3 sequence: CASSKYGQGAYEQYF. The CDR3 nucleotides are TGTGCCAGCAGTAAATATGGACAGGGGGCGTATGAGCAGTACTTC.